These T cell receptor beta chains were read from a single sample in a study of identical twins. Each CDR3 protein gets one entry after TCRdb re-called the 5' RACE reads with MiXCR. The data contain 500,000 or so distinct CDR3 sequences, 22% of them singletons. The sample was also reused in another study, on T cells expressing NK-cell markers.

The sequenced sample consisted of CD4+ T cells sorted from blood. Receptors originate from a woman under 30 in good health. Each CDR3 is given with its conserved first and last residue. D genes are given only for firm matches. Rows give clone size only sometimes, using once, few, many, or a class for an expanded clone.

CSVDSGSADTQYF	TGCAGCGTCGATAGCGGGAGCGCAGATACGCAGTATTTT	few	TRBD2	TRBJ2-3	TRBV29-1	13
CSAPRTQGGNTIYF	TGCAGTGCTCCTAGAACACAAGGTGGAAACACCATATATTTT	few	.	TRBJ1-3	TRBV20-1	14
CAISEITGTKAFF	TGTGCCATCAGTGAGATTACCGGGACTAAAGCTTTCTTT	.	.	TRBJ1-1	TRBV10-3	13
CASTAAAGGTDTQYF	TGTGCCAGCACCGCGGCAGCGGGCGGGACAGATACGCAGTATTTT	few	.	TRBJ2-3	TRBV6-1	15
CSAQDRGPGYTF	TGCAGTGCTCAGGACAGGGGACCCGGCTACACCTTC	.	TRBD1	TRBJ1-2	TRBV20-1	12
CASSPISSYNEQFF	TGTGCCAGCAGTCCAATTAGCTCCTACAATGAGCAGTTCTTC	.	.	TRBJ2-1	TRBV7-9	14
CSARLAGGAQYF	TGCAGTGCTCGACTAGCGGGAGGAGCCCAGTACTTC	.	TRBD2	TRBJ2-5	TRBV20-1	12
CASSDKGQGAFSPLHF	TGTGCCAGCAGTGACAAAGGGCAGGGGGCTTTTTCACCCCTCCACTTT	once	TRBD1	TRBJ1-6	TRBV6-1	16
CASSPEAGIDYGYTF	TGTGCCAGCAGCCCGGAGGCGGGAATTGACTATGGCTACACCTTC	.	.	TRBJ1-2	TRBV5-6	15
CASSLVGTIPYNEQFF	TGTGCCAGCAGCTTAGTAGGGACTATACCCTACAATGAGCAGTTCTTC	.	TRBD2	TRBJ2-1	TRBV7-9	16
CASSSRQREGYEQFF	TGCGCCAGCAGCTCGCGGCAGCGGGAGGGTTATGAGCAGTTCTTC	.	TRBD2	TRBJ2-1	TRBV5-1	15
CASSSVHGTDTQYF	TGTGCCAGCAGCTCAGTCCACGGCACAGATACGCAGTATTTT	.	.	TRBJ2-3	TRBV7-2	14
CAISETGLAHRYEQYF	TGTGCCATCAGTGAGACGGGGCTAGCTCACCGATACGAGCAGTACTTC	many	.	TRBJ2-7	TRBV10-3	16
CASSRISYEQYF	TGTGCCAGCAGCCGCATATCCTACGAGCAGTACTTC	few	.	TRBJ2-7	TRBV7-2	12
CASSLSGADDEQYF	TGTGCCAGCAGTTTATCGGGGGCAGATGACGAGCAGTACTTC	.	.	TRBJ2-7	TRBV12-3/TRBV12-4	14
CSAAPSGGPYEQYF	TGCAGTGCTGCCCCCAGCGGGGGACCCTACGAGCAGTACTTC	few	TRBD2	TRBJ2-7	TRBV20-1	14
CSVAGRGREEQYF	TGCAGCGTTGCCGGGCGGGGGCGAGAAGAGCAGTACTTC	.	.	TRBJ2-7	TRBV29-1	13
CASSLVRGVSYEQYF	TGTGCCAGCAGTTTGGTCAGGGGTGTCTCCTACGAGCAGTACTTC	few	.	TRBJ2-7	TRBV12-3/TRBV12-4	15
CASSRGKARGEQFF	TGTGCCAGCAGTCGCGGGAAGGCGAGGGGTGAGCAGTTCTTC	.	.	TRBJ2-1	TRBV12-3/TRBV12-4	14
CASSLTSGRAPDTQYF	TGCGCCAGCAGCTTAACTAGCGGGAGGGCCCCGGATACGCAGTATTTT	few	TRBD2	TRBJ2-3	TRBV5-1	16
CASSFEGERVGYTF	TGCGCCAGCAGCTTCGAAGGGGAGCGCGTCGGCTACACCTTC	few	.	TRBJ1-2	TRBV5-1	14
CASSVAPSGGTDTQYF	TGTGCCAGCAGCGTAGCCCCTAGCGGGGGCACAGATACGCAGTATTTT	few	TRBD2	TRBJ2-3	TRBV9	16
CSARLTGGLNTEAFF	TGCAGTGCTAGACTAACAGGGGGGCTGAACACTGAAGCTTTCTTT	.	TRBD1	TRBJ1-1	TRBV20-1	15
CASSPILEGDPHEQYF	TGTGCCAGCAGCCCCATCTTAGAAGGGGACCCTCACGAGCAGTACTTC	.	.	TRBJ2-7	TRBV5-6	16
CSAPTGDYSNQPQHF	TGCAGTGCTCCGACAGGGGACTATAGCAATCAGCCCCAGCATTTT	few	TRBD1	TRBJ1-5	TRBV20-1	15
CASSGGDSQNYGYTF	TGTGCCAGCAGTGGAGGGGACAGTCAAAACTATGGCTACACCTTC	few	TRBD1	TRBJ1-2	TRBV12-3/TRBV12-4	15
CASSEDRVGQETQYF	TGTGCCAGCAGTGAAGACAGGGTGGGACAAGAGACCCAGTACTTC	.	.	TRBJ2-5	TRBV2	15
CSAAKGAYNEQFF	TGCAGTGCCGCAAAAGGGGCCTACAATGAGCAGTTCTTC	.	.	TRBJ2-1	TRBV20-1	13
CASSLITGGYEQYF	TGTGCCAGCAGCTTAATAACGGGAGGGTACGAGCAGTACTTC	.	TRBD2	TRBJ2-7	TRBV7-2	14
CASSPSTGGGSTDTQYF	TGCGCCAGCAGCCCCTCAACCGGGGGCGGTAGCACAGATACGCAGTATTTT	.	.	TRBJ2-3	TRBV5-1	17
CSATGLAAHSDTQYF	TGCAGTGCTACCGGACTAGCGGCTCATAGCGATACGCAGTATTTT	few	TRBD2	TRBJ2-3	TRBV20-1	15